The 19 T cell receptor beta chains reported below all come from one sample, sequenced in a study of T cell responses to AZD1222 COVID-19 vaccine. Libraries were prepared by immunoSEQ multiplex PCR; TCRdb keeps only in-frame clonotypes and omits some of them. The sample holds roughly 77,000 clones; 88% are singletons and the top ten take around 5.1%. Sequenced material: peripheral blood, taken on day 0 of MenACWY control vaccination. These receptor sequences come from an adult in good health.

This clone was observed a single time. The genes are TRBV5-4 and TRBJ2-2; 7 bases agree with TRBD1. Germline V lookup: CDR1 SGHNT, CDR2 YYREEE (reference sequence). Germline trimming cut 5 bases from V and 2 bases from J; bases unmatched to any gene: 6. The CDR3 spans 15 residues. The CDR3 loop reads CASRPGTVNTGELFF. The DNA of the CDR3 is TGTGCCAGCAGACCCGGGACAGTCAACACCGGGGAGCTGTTTTTT.

The chain recombines TRBV27 with TRBJ2-3; no clear D. Germline CDR1 is MNHEY and CDR2 is SMNVEV (reference sequence). Trimming removed 6 bases from V and 5 bases from J, with 6 bases in between. The CDR3 runs to 11 residues. DNA for the CDR3: TGTGCCAGCAGCACTAAAGATACGCAGTATTTT. It translates to CASSTKDTQYF.

The count of this clone is one. This chain uses TRBV29-1 with TRBJ1-1, with D unresolved. V dropped 6 bases and J dropped 0 bases, with 11 bases sitting between them. Germline-derived CDR1 and CDR2 are SQVTM and ANQGSEA. The CDR3 loop spans 13 amino acids. Written as DNA, the CDR3 is TGCAGCGTCGGGTCCCCGGTGAACACTGAAGCTTTCTTT. Translated: CSVGSPVNTEAFF.

The chain has TRBV2 and TRBJ1-2, with a possible D match to TRBD1 (5 bases). Per the germline V gene, CDR1 is SNHLY and CDR2 is FYNNEI. The CDR3 is made up of 12 amino acids. V was trimmed by 5 bases and J by 3 bases, leaving 7 bases between them. The CDR3 nucleotides are TGTGCCAGCAGTCAGGGAGACTATGGCTACACCTTC. Its protein is CASSQGDYGYTF.

This chain joins TRBV25-1 and TRBJ2-5, with TRBD2 matching over 7 bases. Unmatched junction bases numbered 9, after V lost 8 bases and J lost 0 bases. The CDR3 extends over 15 amino acids. The germline V gene has CDR1 MGHDK and CDR2 SYGVNS. The CDR3 here is CASADVGGDQETQYF. The CDR3 DNA follows: TGTGCCAGCGCCGACGTGGGGGGGGACCAAGAGACCCAGTACTTC.

The chain combines TRBV6-6 with TRBJ1-5; 7 positions agree with TRBD1. Germline-derived CDR1 and CDR2 are MNHNY and SVGAGI (reference sequence). The CDR3 is 14 residues long. Trimming cost V 7 bases and J 4 bases; bases outside gene matches: 7. The CDR3 is CASNGDRGNQPQHF. The CDR3 DNA reads TGTGCCAGCAACGGGGACAGAGGAAATCAGCCCCAGCATTTT.

The DNA of the CDR3 is TGTGCCAGCTCACCACCGACAGAAGGATATGGCTACACCTTC. It specifies CASSPPTEGYGYTF. The chain links TRBV18 to TRBJ1-2, with D possibly matching TRBD1 (5 bases). From germline, CDR1 is KGHSH and CDR2 LQKENI. The CDR3 covers 14 residues. Trimming cost V 0 bases and J 5 bases, with 10 bases left between them.

The gene calls are TRBV19 and TRBJ1-2; the match to TRBD1 covers 10 bases. V lost 9 bases and J lost 2; bases outside the gene matches: 3. CDR3 length: 13 amino acids. Germline V gives CDR1 LNHDA, CDR2 SQIVND (reference sequence). CDR3 nucleotides: TGTGCCAGCGCGGGACAGGGGAACTATGGCTACACCTTC. Translation: CASAGQGNYGYTF. Together with reference TRBV19 and TRBJ1-2, the CDR3 gives the full variable domain: DGGITQSPKYLFRKEGQNVTLSCEQNLNHDAMYWYRQDPGQGLRLIYYSQIVNDFQKGDIAEGYSVSREKKESFPLTVTSAQKNPTAFYLCASAGQGNYGYTFGSGTRLTVV.

J is TRBJ2-7 and V is TRBV28; no clear D. The length of the CDR3 is 13 residues. Per the germline V gene, CDR1 is MDHEN and CDR2 is SYDVKM. V was shortened by 4 bases and J by 9 bases, with 16 bases between the two germline ends. Written as DNA, the CDR3 is TGTGCCAGCAGTTCTCCCCGAATTTCCAGGCAGTACTTC. This codes for CASSSPRISRQYF.

The genes are TRBV10-3 and TRBJ1-3; TRBD1 might be the D (5 bases). The CDR3 is made up of 16 amino acids. Germline V gene data show CDR1 as ENHRY and CDR2 as SYGVKD. V was trimmed by 3 bases and J by 2 bases, leaving 14 bases between them. The CDR3 is CAISDPRGGAGNTIYF. The CDR3 DNA reads as TGTGCCATCAGTGACCCGCGAGGAGGGGCTGGAAACACCATATATTTT.

The rearrangement uses TRBV11-2 and TRBJ1-3; possible D gene TRBD1, 5 bases. The CDR3 has 14 residues. Germline CDR1 reads SGHAT; CDR2 reads FQNNGV. V lost 3 bases and J lost 0, with 6 bases in between. The CDR3 loop reads CASSLGTSGNTIYF. Written as DNA, the CDR3 is TGTGCCAGCAGCTTGGGGACCTCTGGAAACACCATATATTTT.

The V gene is TRBV6-5, the J gene TRBJ1-2; the match to TRBD1 covers 9 bases. CDR1 MNHEY and CDR2 SVGAGI come from the germline V gene. The CDR3 has 15 amino acids. The junction had 4 bases not matched to a gene; V was cut back by 3 bases and J by 2 bases. This CDR3 is CASSYSGQGNYGYTF. The CDR3 DNA follows: TGTGCCAGCAGTTATAGTGGACAGGGGAACTATGGCTACACCTTC.

The chain joins TRBV7-8 to TRBJ2-1, with a tentative D call TRBD1 (5 bases). The CDR3 has 17 amino acids. Germline V CDR1 and CDR2: SGHVS, FQNEAQ. V was cut by 4 bases and J by 7 bases, with 23 bases left in between. The CDR3 here is CASSSPTSWQGGNEQFF. The CDR3 DNA reads as TGTGCCAGCAGCTCTCCGACCTCGTGGCAGGGTGGGAATGAGCAGTTCTTC.

Comments on this clone: This CDR3 is also generated by other DNA sequences in the sample. The chain recombines TRBV19 with TRBJ1-5; D unclear. Germline values: CDR1 LNHDA, CDR2 SQIVND (reference sequence). This CDR3 has 16 amino acids. Trimming took off 1 base at V and 0 bases at J, with 10 bases between the two ends. The CDR3 reads CASSIGGSYSNQPQHF. The CDR3 DNA sequence: TGTGCCAGTAGTATAGGGGGTTCTTATAGCAATCAGCCCCAGCATTTT. The whole variable domain, remainder taken from reference TRBV19 and TRBJ1-5, is DGGITQSPKYLFRKEGQNVTLSCEQNLNHDAMYWYRQDPGQGLRLIYYSQIVNDFQKGDIAEGYSVSREKKESFPLTVTSAQKNPTAFYLCASSIGGSYSNQPQHFGDGTRLSIL.

The chain uses TRBV5-6 and TRBJ1-1, with D possibly TRBD1 on 5 matching bases. There are 13 residues in the CDR3. Trimming pared 0 bases from V and 3 bases from J, leaving 6 bases between. Germline V CDR1 and CDR2: SGHDT, YYEEEE. CDR3 nucleotides: TGTGCCAGCAGCTTGGGAGGGGACACTGAAGCTTTCTTT. The encoded protein is CASSLGGDTEAFF.

The chain links TRBV6-5 to TRBJ1-5; the match to TRBD1 covers 11 bases. V was clipped by 7 bases and J by 6 bases; unmatched bases: 8. Germline assignment: CDR1 MNHEY and CDR2 SVGAGI. There are 15 residues in the CDR3. CDR3 in amino acids: CASTLGQGALQPQHF. CDR3 DNA: TGTGCCAGCACTCTAGGACAGGGGGCTCTTCAGCCCCAGCATTTT.

V and J are TRBV7-8 and TRBJ2-7; D is unresolved. The CDR3 length is 12 residues. Germline V gene lookup returns CDR1 SGHVS and CDR2 FQNEAQ. The ends were cut back, 3 bases at V and 7 bases at J, with 10 bases in the middle. The CDR3 nucleotides read TGTGCCAGCAGCTTCGCCCTCATGGAGCAGTACTTC. Encoded protein: CASSFALMEQYF.

The rearrangement uses TRBV9 and TRBJ1-2; 9 positions match TRBD1. The germline gives CDR1 SGDLS, CDR2 YYNGEE. The length of the CDR3 is 14 residues. Trimming took 7 bases from V and 5 from J; bases not matched to a gene: 9. The CDR3 loop is CASESDRGSYGYTF. As DNA, the CDR3 is TGTGCCAGCGAATCGGACAGGGGAAGTTATGGCTACACCTTC.

The rearrangement links TRBV6-5 to TRBJ1-2, with D unresolved. CDR1 is MNHEY and CDR2 is SVGAGI in the germline V gene. The CDR3 length is 14 residues. The ends were cut back, 0 bases at V and 4 bases at J, with 9 bases in the middle. The CDR3 here is CASSYSSSLYGYTF. CDR3 coding DNA: TGTGCCAGCAGTTACTCAAGCAGCCTCTATGGCTACACCTTC.